This TCR beta chain was retrieved from a study of regulatory T cells in long-lasting Graves disease. Whole-study findings and limits: Sharing of public clonotypes was greater in persistent patients (more than 2,500) than in new patients (about 970).

This clonotype was found many times. Its matching antigen is unknown. Time point noted: newly diagnosed GD, antithyroid drugs for less than 3 months. RNA isolated from PBMCs was used to make the TCR library. This CDR3 comprises 16 residues. From germline, CDR1 is DFQATT and CDR2 SNEGSKA (reference sequence). Losses at the gene ends were 6 bases for V and 6 bases for J; bases not matched to a gene: 16. In building TCR beta libraries, iRepertoire HTBI primers were used together with Arm-PCR of CDR3 regions. MiXCR, applied by TCRdb to the multiplex PCR reads, yields one record per CDR3 protein. There are roughly 500,000 distinct CDR3 sequences in the sample; about 13% occur only once, and roughly a tenth lies in the top ten. The same sample was also used in a study of T cells in Graves' hyperthyroidism and ophthalmopathy.

The J gene is TRBJ2-1, the V gene TRBV20-1; the match to TRBD1 covers 8 bases. This clonotype was obtained from a man aged 25 to 40 with Graves disease. The source material was peripheral blood mononuclear cells (PBMCs), sampled at new diagnosis, from a patient treated with antithyroid drugs. CDR3 sequence: CSAASQQGGRTNEQFF. CDR3 coding DNA: TGCAGTGCCGCTAGTCAACAGGGGGGTAGAACCAATGAGCAGTTCTTC.